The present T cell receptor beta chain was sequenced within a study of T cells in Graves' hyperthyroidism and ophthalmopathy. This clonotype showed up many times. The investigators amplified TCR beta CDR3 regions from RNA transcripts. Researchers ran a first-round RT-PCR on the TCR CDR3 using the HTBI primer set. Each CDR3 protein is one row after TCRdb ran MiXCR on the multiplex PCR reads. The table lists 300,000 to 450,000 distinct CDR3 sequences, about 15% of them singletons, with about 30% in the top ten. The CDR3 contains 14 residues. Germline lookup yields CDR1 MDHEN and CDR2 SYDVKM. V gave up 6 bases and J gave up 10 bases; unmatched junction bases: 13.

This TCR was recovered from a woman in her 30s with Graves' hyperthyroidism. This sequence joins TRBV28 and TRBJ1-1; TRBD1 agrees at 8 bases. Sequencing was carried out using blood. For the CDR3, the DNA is TGTGCCAGCAGACGGGTTCAGGGGGCGGGAGGAGCTTTCTTT. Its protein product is CASRRVQGAGGAFF.